The present T cell receptor (beta chain) was sequenced within a study of early T cells in non-severe SARS-CoV-2 infection. Study at large: Sequencing was performed on bulk RNA from unsorted whole blood, leaving chains unpaired. General study points: Using VDJdb, the matching emphasized anti-spike CD8 responses while missing private and CD4 specificities.

In the library, individual cDNA molecules carried attached unique molecular identifiers. TCRdb re-derived calls from the 5' RACE reads in MiXCR, one entry per CDR3 protein. This sample has under 80,000 distinct CDR3 sequences, with over 10% found just once. For this clonotype: Its antigen remains unidentified.

This receptor was identified in an adult who was a healthcare worker with PCR-confirmed SARS-CoV-2 infection or an uninfected control (not recorded which). Sequencing input: whole blood.

CDR3 nucleotides: TGCAGCGTTGAAGATCTGGGAACTGCCTATGGCTACACCTTC. Residues: CSVEDLGTAYGYTF. The V gene is TRBV29-1, the J gene TRBJ1-2; D gene ambiguous. The CDR3 consists of 14 residues. Germline CDR1 and CDR2: SQVTM and ANQGSEA. Trimming cost V 0 bases and J 4 bases, with 12 bases left between them.